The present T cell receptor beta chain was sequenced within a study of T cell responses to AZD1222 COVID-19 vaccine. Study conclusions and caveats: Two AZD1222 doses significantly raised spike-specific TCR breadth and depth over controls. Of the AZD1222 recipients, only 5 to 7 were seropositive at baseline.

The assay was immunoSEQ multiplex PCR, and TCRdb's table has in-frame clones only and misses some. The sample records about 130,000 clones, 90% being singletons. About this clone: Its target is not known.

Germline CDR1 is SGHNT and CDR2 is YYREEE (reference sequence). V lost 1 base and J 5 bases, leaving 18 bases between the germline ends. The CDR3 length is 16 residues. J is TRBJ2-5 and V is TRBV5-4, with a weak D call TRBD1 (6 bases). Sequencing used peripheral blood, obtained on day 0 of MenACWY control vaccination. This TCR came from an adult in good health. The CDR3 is CASSLMRGTSLETQYF. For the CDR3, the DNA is TGTGCCAGCAGCTTGATGAGGGGGACAAGTTTGGAGACCCAGTACTTC.